These 5 T cell receptor beta chains came from one sample sequenced in a study of neurological immune-mediated disorders (dated by TCRdb to about 2019). Library construction relied on 5' RACE. The reads were generated on an Illumina HiSeq 2500. The raw public data were reprocessed by TCRdb itself: fastp quality trimming at Q25, MiXCR clonotype calling, in-frame beta chains only. One record per CDR3 amino acid sequence lists the most common genes and DNA. This sample has more than 45,000 distinct CDR3 sequences in its table, and over 9.5% of those were observed once. Of the sample, approximately 1.8% falls within the top ten clones. The sample consisted of PBMCs. These receptors all come from a man aged 60 to 69 in good health.

This clonotype was detected only a few times. V and J are TRBV7-6 and TRBJ2-7, with TRBD1 identical over 11 bases. The J segment lost 6 bases and the V segment lost 4 bases, leaving 2 bases of the junction unmatched. Germline CDR1 is SGHVS and CDR2 is FNYEAQ. The CDR3 contains 13 residues. The CDR3 region is CASSWGTGGEQYF. CDR3 nucleotide sequence: TGTGCCAGCAGCTGGGGGACAGGGGGCGAGCAGTACTTC.

This clonotype was detected only once. A much larger clone differs from this one at a single base, so this may be a read error. The chain joins TRBV3-1 to TRBJ1-2, with unresolved D. Germline V gives CDR1 LGHDT, CDR2 YNNKEL (reference sequence). The CDR3 spans 16 residues. The DNA of the CDR3 is TGTGCCATCAGCCAATTGGGAATTGAGGGTAACTATGGCTACACCTTC. Translated: CAISQLGIEGNYGYTF.

This clonotype came up many times. This chain connects TRBV19 to TRBJ1-2, with D perhaps TRBD1 (6 bases). This CDR3 region has 13 residues. V was trimmed by 8 bases and J by 11 bases, leaving 21 bases between them. Germline values: CDR1 LNHDA, CDR2 SQIVND (reference sequence). In nucleotides, the CDR3 is TGTGCCAGTGTGGCTAGCGGGGGCTTGCGATACACCTTC. This translates into CASVASGGLRYTF.

This rearrangement joins TRBV13 to TRBJ2-7, with TRBD2 matching 8 bases. The CDR3 covers 14 residues. V lost 4 bases to trimming and J lost 7 bases; unmatched junction nucleotides: 9. Germline V gene data show CDR1 as PRHDT and CDR2 as FYEKMQ (reference sequence). The CDR3 nucleotides read TGTGCCAGCAGCTCCCAGCGGGGGACGGGGGAGCAGTACTTC. Translated: CASSSQRGTGEQYF.

This clonotype was found many times. The chain uses TRBV5-6 and TRBJ1-1; TRBD1 matches 9 bases. Germline-derived CDR1 and CDR2 are SGHDT and YYEEEE. The V gene end was trimmed by 0 bases and the J gene end by 3 bases; junction bases not matched to a gene: 0. The length of the CDR3 is 14 residues. The CDR3, as DNA: TGTGCCAGCAGCTTGGGGACAGGGGACACTGAAGCTTTCTTT. Translation gives CASSLGTGDTEAFF.